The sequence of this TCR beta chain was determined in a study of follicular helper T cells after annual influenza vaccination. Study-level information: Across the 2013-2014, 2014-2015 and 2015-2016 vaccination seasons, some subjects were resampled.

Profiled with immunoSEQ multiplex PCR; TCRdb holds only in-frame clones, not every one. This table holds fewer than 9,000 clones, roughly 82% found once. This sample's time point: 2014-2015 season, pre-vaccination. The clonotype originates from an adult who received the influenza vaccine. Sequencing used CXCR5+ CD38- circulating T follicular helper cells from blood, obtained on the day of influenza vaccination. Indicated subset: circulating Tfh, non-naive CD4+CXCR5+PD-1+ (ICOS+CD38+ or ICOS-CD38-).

The CDR3 loop reads CASSQDLRGVSTDTQYF. In DNA form, the CDR3 reads TGTGCCAGCAGCCAAGATCTCCGGGGAGTTAGCACAGATACGCAGTATTTT. This chain links TRBV4-2 with TRBJ2-3; a possible D gene is TRBD2 (5 bases). CDR3 size: 17 residues. V was pared by 0 bases and J by 0 bases, with 13 bases between. CDR1 and CDR2 from the germline V gene are LGHNA and YNFKEQ.